The clone carrying this TCR beta chain showed up just once. Its antigen is still unknown. The data are from a study of shared clonotypes between healthy human individuals. Study-wide results and limits: Investigators expected sequencing depth to affect clonotype sharing among donors.

This was a deep-level run. Genomic DNA (from each subset) was split evenly across several immunoSEQ plates. The data were produced by immunoSEQ multiplex PCR, yet TCRdb's version contains in-frame clones alone and is incomplete. The sample records approximately 500,000 clones, roughly 79% being singletons. This CDR3 comprises 14 residues. Germline-derived CDR1 and CDR2 are LNHDA and SQIVND (reference sequence). The germline V and J ends were trimmed by 6 bases and 0 bases, with 9 bases remaining between them. The TCR comes from a woman aged 40-49 years in good health. Some clones in this sample may be carry-over from other donors' samples. Sequenced material: PBMCs. The chain carries TRBV19 and TRBJ2-1; D might be TRBD1 (5 bases). The CDR3 DNA reads TGTGCCAGTAGCCGACAGTACTCCTACAATGAGCAGTTCTTC. It codes for CASSRQYSYNEQFF. The entire variable domain, with the rest obtained from reference TRBV19 and TRBJ2-1, is as follows: DGGITQSPKYLFRKEGQNVTLSCEQNLNHDAMYWYRQDPGQGLRLIYYSQIVNDFQKGDIAEGYSVSREKKESFPLTVTSAQKNPTAFYLCASSRQYSYNEQFFGPGTRLTVL.